This T cell receptor (beta chain) was captured in a study of blood T cell repertoires in COVID-19. TCRdb's copy holds only in-frame clones and misses some; the assay was immunoSEQ multiplex PCR. Counted here are about 230,000 clones, about nine tenths occurring once; the ten biggest clones make up roughly 4%. This TCR was recovered from a woman between 25 and 40 years old with acute COVID-19. The material sequenced was PBMCs or T cells enriched from blood (not recorded which).

CDR3 residues: CASSPRDRGNQPQHF. CDR3 nucleotide sequence: TGTGCCAGCAGCCCTCGGGACAGGGGGAATCAGCCCCAGCATTTT. The V and J genes are TRBV9 and TRBJ1-5; TRBD1 matches at 11 bases. The CDR3 sequence is 15 residues long. J gave up 4 bases and V 4 bases, and 4 bases lay outside the gene matches. Germline V gives CDR1 SGDLS, CDR2 YYNGEE.